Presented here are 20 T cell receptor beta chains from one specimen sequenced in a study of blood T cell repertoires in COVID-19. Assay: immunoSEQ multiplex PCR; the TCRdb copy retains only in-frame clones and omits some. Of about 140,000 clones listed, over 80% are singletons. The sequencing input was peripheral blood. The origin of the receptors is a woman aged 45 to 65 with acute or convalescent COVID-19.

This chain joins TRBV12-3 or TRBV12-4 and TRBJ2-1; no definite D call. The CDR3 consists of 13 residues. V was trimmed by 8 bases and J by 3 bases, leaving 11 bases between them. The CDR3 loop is CASRLRRYNEQFF. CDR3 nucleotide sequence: TGTGCCAGCCGGCTCAGGCGCTACAATGAGCAGTTCTTC.

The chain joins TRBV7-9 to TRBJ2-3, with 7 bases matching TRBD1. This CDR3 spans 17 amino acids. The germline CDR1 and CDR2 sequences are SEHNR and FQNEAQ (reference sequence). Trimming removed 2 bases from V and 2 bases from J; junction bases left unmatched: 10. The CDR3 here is CASSLLKSGQFTDTQYF. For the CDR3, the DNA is TGTGCCAGCAGCTTACTTAAATCGGGACAGTTCACAGATACGCAGTATTTT.

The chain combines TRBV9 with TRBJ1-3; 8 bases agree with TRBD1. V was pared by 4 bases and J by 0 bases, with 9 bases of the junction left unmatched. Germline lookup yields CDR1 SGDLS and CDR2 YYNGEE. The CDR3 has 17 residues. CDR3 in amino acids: CASSPGQDAFSGNTIYF. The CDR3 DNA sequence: TGTGCCAGCAGCCCGGGACAGGACGCGTTCTCTGGAAACACCATATATTTT.

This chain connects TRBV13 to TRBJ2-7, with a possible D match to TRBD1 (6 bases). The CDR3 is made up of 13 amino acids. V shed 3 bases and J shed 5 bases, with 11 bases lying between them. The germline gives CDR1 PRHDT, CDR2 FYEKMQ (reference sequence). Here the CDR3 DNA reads TGTGCCAGCAGCTTCCTCACAGGGAACGAGCAGTACTTC. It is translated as CASSFLTGNEQYF.

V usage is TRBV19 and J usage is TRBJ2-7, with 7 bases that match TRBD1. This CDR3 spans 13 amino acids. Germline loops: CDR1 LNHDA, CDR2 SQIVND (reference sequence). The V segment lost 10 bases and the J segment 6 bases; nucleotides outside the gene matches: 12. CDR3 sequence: CATSGQSWGEQYF. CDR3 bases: TGTGCCACCTCGGGACAGTCCTGGGGCGAGCAGTACTTC.

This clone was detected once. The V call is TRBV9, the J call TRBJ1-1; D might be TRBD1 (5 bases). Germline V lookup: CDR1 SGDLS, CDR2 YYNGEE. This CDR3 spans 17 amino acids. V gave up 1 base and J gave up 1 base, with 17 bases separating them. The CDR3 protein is CASSVSSGTWGNTEAFF. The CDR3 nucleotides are TGTGCCAGCAGCGTATCGTCTGGGACTTGGGGGAACACTGAAGCTTTCTTT.

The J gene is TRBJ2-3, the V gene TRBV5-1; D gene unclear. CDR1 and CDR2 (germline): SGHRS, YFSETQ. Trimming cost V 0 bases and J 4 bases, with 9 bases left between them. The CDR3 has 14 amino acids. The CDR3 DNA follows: TGCGCCAGCAGCTTGGACAGCACGTCAGATACGCAGTATTTT. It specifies CASSLDSTSDTQYF.

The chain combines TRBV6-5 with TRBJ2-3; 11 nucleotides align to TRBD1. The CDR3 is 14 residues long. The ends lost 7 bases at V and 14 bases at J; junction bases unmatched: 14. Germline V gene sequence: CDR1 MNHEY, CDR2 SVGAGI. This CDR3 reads CASIPGQGASNPYF. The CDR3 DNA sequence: TGTGCCAGCATTCCCGGACAGGGGGCGTCCAACCCGTATTTT.

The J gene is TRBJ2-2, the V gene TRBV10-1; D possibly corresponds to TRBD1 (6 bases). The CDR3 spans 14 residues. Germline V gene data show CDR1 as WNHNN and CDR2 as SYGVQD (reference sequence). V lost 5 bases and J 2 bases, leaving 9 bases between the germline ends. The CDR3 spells CASSRTVNTGELFF. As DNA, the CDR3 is TGCGCCAGCAGTCGGACAGTAAACACCGGGGAGCTGTTTTTT.

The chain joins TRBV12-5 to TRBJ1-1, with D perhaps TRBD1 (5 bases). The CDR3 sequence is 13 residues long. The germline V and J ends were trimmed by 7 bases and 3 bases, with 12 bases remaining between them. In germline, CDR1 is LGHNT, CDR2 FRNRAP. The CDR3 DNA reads TGTGCTAGTGCCCCGGGGGTGCACACTGAAGCTTTCTTT. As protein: CASAPGVHTEAFF.

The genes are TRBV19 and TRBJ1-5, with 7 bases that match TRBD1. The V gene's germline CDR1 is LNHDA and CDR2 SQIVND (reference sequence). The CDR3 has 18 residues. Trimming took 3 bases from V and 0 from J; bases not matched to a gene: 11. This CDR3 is CASSIGDSWEYSNQPQHF. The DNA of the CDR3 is TGTGCCAGTAGTATCGGGGACAGCTGGGAATATAGCAATCAGCCCCAGCATTTT.

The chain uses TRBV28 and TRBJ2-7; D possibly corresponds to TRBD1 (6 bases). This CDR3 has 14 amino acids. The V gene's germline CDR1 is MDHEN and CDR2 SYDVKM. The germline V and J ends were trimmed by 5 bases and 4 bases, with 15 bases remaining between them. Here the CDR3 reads CASSQGGPLYEQYF. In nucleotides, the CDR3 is TGTGCCAGCAGTCAAGGGGGACCTTTATACGAGCAGTACTTC.

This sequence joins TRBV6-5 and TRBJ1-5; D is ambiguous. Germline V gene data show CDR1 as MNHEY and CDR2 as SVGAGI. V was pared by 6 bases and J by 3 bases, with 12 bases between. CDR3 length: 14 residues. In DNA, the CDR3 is TGTGCCAGCAGACCCGGCGGGTTCAATCAGCCCCAGCATTTT. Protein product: CASRPGGFNQPQHF.

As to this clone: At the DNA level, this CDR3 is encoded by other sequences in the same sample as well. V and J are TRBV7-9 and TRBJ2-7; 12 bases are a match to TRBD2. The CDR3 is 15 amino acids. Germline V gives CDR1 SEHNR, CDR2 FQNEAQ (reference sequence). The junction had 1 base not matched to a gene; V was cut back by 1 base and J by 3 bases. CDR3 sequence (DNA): TGTGCCAGCAGCTTAGGACTAGCGGGAGTCTACGAGCAGTACTTC. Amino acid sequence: CASSLGLAGVYEQYF.

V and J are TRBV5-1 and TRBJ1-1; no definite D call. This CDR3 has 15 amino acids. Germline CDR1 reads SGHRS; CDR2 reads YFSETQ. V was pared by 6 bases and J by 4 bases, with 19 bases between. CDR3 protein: CASTTGGDWGTEAFF. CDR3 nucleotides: TGCGCCAGCACCACGGGAGGTGATTGGGGCACTGAAGCTTTCTTT.

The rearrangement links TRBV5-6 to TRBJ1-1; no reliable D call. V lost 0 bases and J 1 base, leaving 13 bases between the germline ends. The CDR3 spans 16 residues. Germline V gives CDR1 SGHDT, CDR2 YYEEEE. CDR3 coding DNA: TGTGCCAGCAGCTTGGGCAGGTACTTAGGGAACACTGAAGCTTTCTTT. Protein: CASSLGRYLGNTEAFF.

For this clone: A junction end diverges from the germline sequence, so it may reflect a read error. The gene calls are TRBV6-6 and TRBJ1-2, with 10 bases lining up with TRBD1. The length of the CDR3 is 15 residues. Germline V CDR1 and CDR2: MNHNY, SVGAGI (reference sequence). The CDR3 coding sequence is TGTGCCAGCCTCAATCAGGGGACAGGGGACTATAGCTACACCTTC. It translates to CASLNQGTGDYSYTF.

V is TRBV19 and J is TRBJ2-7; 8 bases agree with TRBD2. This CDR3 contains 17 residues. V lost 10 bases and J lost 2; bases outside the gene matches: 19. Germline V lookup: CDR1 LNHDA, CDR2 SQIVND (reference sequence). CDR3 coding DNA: TGTGCCACTCAGCCTGGGGGGCTTTGGGGACTAGCCTACGAGCAGTACTTC. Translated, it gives CATQPGGLWGLAYEQYF. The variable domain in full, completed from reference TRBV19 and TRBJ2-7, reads DGGITQSPKYLFRKEGQNVTLSCEQNLNHDAMYWYRQDPGQGLRLIYYSQIVNDFQKGDIAEGYSVSREKKESFPLTVTSAQKNPTAFYLCATQPGGLWGLAYEQYFGPGTRLTVT.

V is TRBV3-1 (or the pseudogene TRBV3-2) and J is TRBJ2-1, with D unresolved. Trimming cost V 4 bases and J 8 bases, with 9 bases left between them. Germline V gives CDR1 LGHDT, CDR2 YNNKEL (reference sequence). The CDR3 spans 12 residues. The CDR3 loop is CASSLVSDEQFF. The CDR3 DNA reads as TGTGCCAGCAGCCTCGTTTCGGATGAGCAGTTCTTC.

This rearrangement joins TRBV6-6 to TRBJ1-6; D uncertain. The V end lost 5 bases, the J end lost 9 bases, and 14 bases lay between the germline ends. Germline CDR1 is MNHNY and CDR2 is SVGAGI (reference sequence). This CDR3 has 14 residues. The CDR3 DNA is TGTGCCAGCAGTACGGTCCCTGGTGGTTCACCCCTCCACTTT. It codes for CASSTVPGGSPLHF.